This TCR beta chain was retrieved from a study of T cells in Graves' hyperthyroidism and ophthalmopathy. V gave up 3 bases and J gave up 2 bases; unmatched junction bases: 5. Germline CDR1 and CDR2: MNHNS and SASEGT. The CDR3 extends over 16 amino acids. TCR beta CDR3 sequences were amplified from RNA transcripts. A first-round RT-PCR of the TCR CDR3 used the HTBI primer set. Via MiXCR, TCRdb re-called the multiplex PCR reads, giving one row per CDR3 protein. This sample has about 420,000 distinct CDR3 sequences, with about a sixth found just once. Sequencing used blood. The clonotype was recovered from a woman aged 18 to 35 with Graves' hyperthyroidism. The V and J genes are TRBV6-1 and TRBJ2-2; 8 bases align to TRBD2. The CDR3 DNA reads TGTGCCAGCAGTGACGTGCGGGGGGATAACACCGGGGAGCTGTTTTTT. Its translation is CASSDVRGDNTGELFF.